This T cell receptor beta chain was sequenced for a study of high-grade serous ovarian cancer treatment subgroups. Study overall: On average, just over 14,000 reads and 7,494 unique TCR beta rearrangements were obtained per sample.

Sequencing used immunoSEQ multiplex PCR; TCRdb keeps in-frame clones, though not all of them. The data contain more than 4,000 clones, approximately 71% of them singletons. The tumor samples were collected prior to definitive surgery or chemotherapy. Study observations and caveats: Only CDR3 was analyzed; CDR1 and CDR2 were not. Clonal relatedness tracked neoantigen level, and by trend copy number and mutation load. Tumors within one patient showed repertoire similarity of about 0.095 to 0.85.

A remark on this clone: Antigen: not known.

Germline loops: CDR1 MDHEN, CDR2 SYDVKM. Losses at the gene ends were 5 bases for V and 4 bases for J; bases not matched to a gene: 11. This CDR3 region has 19 residues. The chain has TRBV28 and TRBJ2-1; 16 bases are shared with TRBD2. The specimen sequenced was tumor tissue. The TCR originated in a human donor with high-grade serous ovarian cancer. Here the CDR3 DNA reads TGTGCCAGCAGTCTAATGGGACTAGCGGGAGGGCCGAATTACAATGAGCAGTTCTTC. Encoded protein: CASSLMGLAGGPNYNEQFF.